The source of this T cell receptor beta chain is a study of shared clonotypes between healthy human individuals. The study's findings and limits: Estimated richness values were generally larger in naive subsets than in memory subsets.

Cells designated naive CD8 were CD45RO-negative and were positively selected for CCR7, with terminally differentiated effector memory CD45RA+ cells excluded. CDR3 length equals 16 residues. Looked up from germline, CDR1 is SNHLY and CDR2 is FYNNEI. Trimming took 6 bases from V and 2 from J; bases not matched to a gene: 7. With regard to this clone: Its antigen remains unknown.

Assay execution took place at the deep level. As handled by the study authors: ImmunoSEQ output lacked quality scores and full-length reads, limiting matched filtering. Assay used: immunoSEQ multiplex PCR; TCRdb lists only in-frame clones, some missing. The D gene and trimming were derived from the DNA, and the V and J assignments and clone size from that table. Of about 2,200,000 clones in the sample, just over 90% were seen once. Specimen: naive CD8+ T cells from PBMCs. The clonotype comes from a man aged 18 to 29 in good health. Some clones in this sample may be carry-over from other donors' samples. V and J are TRBV2 and TRBJ1-3; 10 bases are shared with TRBD1. DNA for the CDR3: TGTGCCAGCAGGGCCGGGACAGGGGATGCTGGAAACACCATATATTTT. Its protein product is CASRAGTGDAGNTIYF.